This T cell receptor (beta chain) was sequenced in a study of OX40 agonist ivuxolimab in advanced cancers. Background for the entire study: Ivuxolimab, which targeted the costimulatory receptor OX40 (CD134), was an agonistic, fully human IgG2 monoclonal antibody. Three dose-escalation patients achieved partial responses, one with hepatocellular carcinoma and two with cutaneous melanoma. Intravenous ivuxolimab was administered to patients every 2 weeks at six dose levels: 0.01, 0.1, 0.3, 1.5, 3 and 10 mg/kg. The paper covers the monotherapy dose-escalation part of the phase I ivuxolimab trial, which included N ≈ 57 patients. Among the 52 dose-escalation patients, some 20 had hepatocellular carcinoma, approximately 15 melanoma, 9 renal cell carcinoma and 9 head and neck cancer. Peripheral TCRbeta sequencing was intended to test whether TCR sequence diversity was altered and clonal T-cell expansion was caused by ivuxolimab. Prior anti-PD-1, anti-PD-L1 or anti-CTLA-4 therapy was permitted, and 40% of dose-escalation patients had received checkpoint inhibitors. A male proportion of under 85% and a mean age of about 60 years, ranging from roughly 23 to 90, were recorded for the dose-escalation cohort.

Broader findings and caveats from the paper: At doses of 0.1 to 3.0 mg/kg, clonal expansion of both CD4+ and CD8+ T cells in blood was seen between baseline and week 6. In partial responders in the 0.1-3.0 mg/kg groups, normalized peripheral clonal expansion was found to be among the lowest, especially among CD8+ T cells. Antigen specificity was not determined for the clonally expanded peripheral T cells. Low levels of normalized T-cell clonal expansion were also seen in some patients who did not respond. On average, CD8+ T cells showed more expanded clones than CD4+ T cells after ivuxolimab.

The CDR3 spans 15 residues, from the cysteine through the phenylalanine. Of the read, only the CDR3 DNA is kept; its 45 bases are in frame from base 1. V loses 6 bases, J loses 0 bases, and the germline ends lie 12 bases apart. Taken from the germline V gene (reference sequence), the CDR1 and CDR2 loops are LNHDA and SQIVND. To sequence the TCRbeta CDR3 region, genomic DNA was isolated from the sorted cells. TCRbeta CDR3 regions were sequenced using the immunoSEQ Assay. TCRdb limited this immuneACCESS table to in-frame rearrangements with V and J called. A share of clones is missing; checked studies link under half to unresolved V genes, and the rest is unexplained. In this sample the table shows some 67,000 clones, about 87% of which occur a single time. Around 0.53% of the sample goes to the ten largest clones. Patients with a history of autoimmune disease or receiving systemic immunosuppression were excluded from the trial. Peripheral blood for TCR sequencing was collected from all dose cohorts at baseline, on cycle 4 day 1, and on cycle 7 day 1. The samples were drawn from a first-in-human, open-label, multicenter phase I dose-escalation trial of ivuxolimab. Adults with locally advanced or metastatic melanoma, renal cell, hepatocellular, or head and neck squamous cell carcinoma were enrolled in the trial. CD4+ and CD8+ T cells were sorted separately from peripheral blood before TCR sequencing.

On this clone itself: Its antigen is currently not known. Base qualities are not provided; no much larger clone lies one nucleotide away.

The sequencing used CD4+ or CD8+ T cells sorted from blood, collected in a trial of the OX40 agonist ivuxolimab. The chain is made from TRBV19 and TRBJ1-3; the D gene identity is not certain. The sequence came from an adult with an advanced solid tumor such as melanoma, head and neck, liver or kidney cancer. At the DNA level, the sequence is TGTGCCAGTAGCCGTTCTGGGGACTCTGGAAACACCATATATTTT. Its product reads: CASSRSGDSGNTIYF.